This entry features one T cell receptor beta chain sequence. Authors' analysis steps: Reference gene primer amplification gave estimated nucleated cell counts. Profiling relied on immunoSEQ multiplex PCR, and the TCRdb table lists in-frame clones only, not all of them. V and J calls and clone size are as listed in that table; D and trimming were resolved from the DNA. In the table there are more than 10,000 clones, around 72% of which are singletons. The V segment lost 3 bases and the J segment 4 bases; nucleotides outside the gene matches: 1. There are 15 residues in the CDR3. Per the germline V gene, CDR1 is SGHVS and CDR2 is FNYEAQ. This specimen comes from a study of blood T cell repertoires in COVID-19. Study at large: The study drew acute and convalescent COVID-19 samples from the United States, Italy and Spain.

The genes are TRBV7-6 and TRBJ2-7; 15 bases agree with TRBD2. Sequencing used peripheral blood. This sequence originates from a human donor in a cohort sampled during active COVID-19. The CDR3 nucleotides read TGTGCCAGCAGCTTCGGACTAGCGGGAGGGTACGAGCAGTACTTC. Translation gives CASSFGLAGGYEQYF. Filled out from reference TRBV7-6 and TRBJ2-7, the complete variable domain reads GAGVSQSPRYKVTKRGQDVALRCDPISGHVSLYWYRQALGQGPEFLTYFNYEAQQDKSGLPNDRFSAERPEGSISTLTIQRTEQRDSAMYRCASSFGLAGGYEQYFGPGTRLTVT.